This T cell receptor beta chain was retrieved from a study of CD8 T cells in Susac syndrome. CDR1 SEHNR and CDR2 FQNEAQ come from the germline V gene (reference sequence). The CDR3 runs to 15 residues. With V trimmed by 4 bases and J by 0 bases, 4 bases remained unmatched. Findings and caveats of the study: As the study acknowledged, the number of individuals in its TCR sequencing and HLA analysis was relatively small.

TCR beta from blood CD8+ and CD4+ T cells was sequenced. Both CD4+ and CD8+ T cells were negatively isolated, and TEMRA cells underwent FACS enrichment. Note on this clonotype: Its antigen remains unknown.

An input of about 0.45 to 1 ug of RNA was subjected to reverse transcription using random hexamers. The immunoSEQ assay covered 54 Vbeta and 13 Jbeta segments for CDR3. TCRdb fed the immunoSEQ multiplex PCR reads into MiXCR, producing one record per CDR3 protein. Of some 140,000 distinct CDR3 sequences listed, 90% to 95% are singletons. Sequenced sample: CD8+ T cells from PBMCs. The TCR comes from a human donor with multiple sclerosis. The chain combines TRBV7-9 with TRBJ2-3; 7 bases align to TRBD1. The chain's CDR3 is CASSSGQLSTDTQYF. CDR3 in DNA: TGTGCCAGCAGCTCGGGACAGTTGAGCACAGATACGCAGTATTTT.